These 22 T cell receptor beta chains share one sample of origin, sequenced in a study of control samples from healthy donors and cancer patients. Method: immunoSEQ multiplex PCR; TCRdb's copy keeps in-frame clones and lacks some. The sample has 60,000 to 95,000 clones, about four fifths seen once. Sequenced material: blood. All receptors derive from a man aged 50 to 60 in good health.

The CDR3 nucleotides read TGTGCCAGCAGTGTTGCCAGGGTTGGTGAAGCTTTCTTT. Its translation is CASSVARVGEAFF. The J gene is TRBJ1-1, the V gene TRBV2; a possible D gene is TRBD1 (5 bases). This CDR3 comprises 13 residues. V lost 4 bases to trimming and J lost 7 bases, with 13 bases between them. Germline-derived CDR1 and CDR2 are SNHLY and FYNNEI. Combining the CDR3 with reference TRBV2 and TRBJ1-1 gives the whole variable domain EPEVTQTPSHQVTQMGQEVILRCVPISNHLYFYWYRQILGQKVEFLVSFYNNEISEKSEIFDDQFSVERPDGSNFTLKIRSTKLEDSAMYFCASSVARVGEAFFGQGTRLTVV.

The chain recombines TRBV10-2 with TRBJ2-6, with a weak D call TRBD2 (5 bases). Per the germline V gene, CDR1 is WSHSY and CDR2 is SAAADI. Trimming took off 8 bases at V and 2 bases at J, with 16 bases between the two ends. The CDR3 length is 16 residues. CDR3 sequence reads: CASGSSKATGANVLTF. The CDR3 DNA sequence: TGCGCCAGCGGGAGTAGTAAAGCTACTGGGGCCAACGTCCTGACTTTC.

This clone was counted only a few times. The CDR3 loop reads CASSELNGGEQFF. DNA of the CDR3: TGTGCCAGCAGTGAATTGAACGGGGGTGAGCAGTTCTTC. The chain uses TRBV6-1 and TRBJ2-1; TRBD2 is a possible D gene (6 bases). Per germline, CDR1 MNHNS and CDR2 SASEGT. V was pared by 2 bases and J by 9 bases, with 11 bases between. This CDR3 region has 13 residues.

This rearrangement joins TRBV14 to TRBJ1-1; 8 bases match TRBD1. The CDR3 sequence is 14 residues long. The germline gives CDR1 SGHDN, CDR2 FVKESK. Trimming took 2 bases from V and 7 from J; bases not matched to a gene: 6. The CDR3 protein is CASSQWTGKLEAFF. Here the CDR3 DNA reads TGTGCCAGCAGCCAATGGACAGGGAAACTTGAAGCTTTCTTT.

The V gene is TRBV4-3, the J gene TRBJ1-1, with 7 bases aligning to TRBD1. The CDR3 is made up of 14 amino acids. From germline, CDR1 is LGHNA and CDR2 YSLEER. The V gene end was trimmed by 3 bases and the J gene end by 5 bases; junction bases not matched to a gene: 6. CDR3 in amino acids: CASSQVTGKTEAFF. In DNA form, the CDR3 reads TGCGCCAGCAGCCAGGTGACAGGGAAAACTGAAGCTTTCTTT.

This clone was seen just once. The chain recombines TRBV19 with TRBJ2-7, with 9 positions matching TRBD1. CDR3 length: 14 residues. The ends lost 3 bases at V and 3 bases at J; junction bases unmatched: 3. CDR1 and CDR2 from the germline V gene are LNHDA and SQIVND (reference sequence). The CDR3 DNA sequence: TGTGCCAGTAGTATTGTGGACAGGGGCTACGAGCAGTACTTC. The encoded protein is CASSIVDRGYEQYF.

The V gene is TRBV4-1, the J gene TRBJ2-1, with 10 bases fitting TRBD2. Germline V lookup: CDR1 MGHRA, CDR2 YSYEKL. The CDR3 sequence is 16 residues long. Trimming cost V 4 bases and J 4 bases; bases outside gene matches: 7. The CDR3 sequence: CASSLRTSGLYNEQFF. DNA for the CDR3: TGCGCCAGCAGCCTGAGGACTAGCGGATTATACAATGAGCAGTTCTTC.

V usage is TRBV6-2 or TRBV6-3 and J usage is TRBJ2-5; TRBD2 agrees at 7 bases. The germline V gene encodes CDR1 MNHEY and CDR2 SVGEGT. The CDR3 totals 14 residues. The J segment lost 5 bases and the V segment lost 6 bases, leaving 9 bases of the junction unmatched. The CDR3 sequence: CASSRWEGQETQYF. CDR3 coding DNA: TGTGCCAGCAGCCGCTGGGAGGGGCAGGAGACCCAGTACTTC.

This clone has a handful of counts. CDR3: CASSLVKDGYGYTF. For the CDR3, the DNA is TGTGCCAGCAGCTTAGTAAAAGATGGCTATGGCTACACCTTC. V is TRBV7-2 and J is TRBJ1-2, with D unclear. The CDR3 runs 14 residues. Germline values: CDR1 SGHTA, CDR2 FQGNSA. The V and J ends lost 1 base and 4 bases respectively, with 10 bases between them.

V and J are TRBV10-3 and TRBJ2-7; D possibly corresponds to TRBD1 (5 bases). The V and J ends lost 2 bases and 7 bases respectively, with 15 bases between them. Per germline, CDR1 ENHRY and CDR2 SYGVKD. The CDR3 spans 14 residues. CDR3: CAISEGAPVIEQYF. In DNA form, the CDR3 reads TGTGCCATCAGTGAGGGGGCGCCGGTGATAGAGCAGTACTTC.

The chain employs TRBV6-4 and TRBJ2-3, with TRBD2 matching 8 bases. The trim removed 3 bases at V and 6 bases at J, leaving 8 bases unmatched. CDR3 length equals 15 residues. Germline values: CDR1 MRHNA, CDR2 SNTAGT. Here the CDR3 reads CASSDRGGGHDTQYF. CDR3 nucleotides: TGTGCCAGCAGTGATCGGGGGGGAGGTCATGATACGCAGTATTTT.

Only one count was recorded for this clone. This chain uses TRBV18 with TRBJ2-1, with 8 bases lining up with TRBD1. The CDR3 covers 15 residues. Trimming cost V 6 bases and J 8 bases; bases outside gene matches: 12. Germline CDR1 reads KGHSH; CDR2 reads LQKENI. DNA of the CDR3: TGTGCCAGCTCCCCCAACGGACAGGGTAGTGATGAGCAGTTCTTC. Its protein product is CASSPNGQGSDEQFF. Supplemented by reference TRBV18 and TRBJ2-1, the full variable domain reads NAGVMQNPRHLVRRRGQEARLRCSPMKGHSHVYWYRQLPEEGLKFMVYLQKENIIDESGMPKERFSAEFPKEGPSILRIQQVVRGDSAAYFCASSPNGQGSDEQFFGPGTRLTVL.

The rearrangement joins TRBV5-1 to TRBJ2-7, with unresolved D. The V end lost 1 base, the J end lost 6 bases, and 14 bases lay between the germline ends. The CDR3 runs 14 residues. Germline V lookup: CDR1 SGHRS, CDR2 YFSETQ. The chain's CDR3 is CASSLSEPVGEQYF. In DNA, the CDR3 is TGCGCCAGCAGCTTGTCGGAGCCTGTGGGCGAGCAGTACTTC.

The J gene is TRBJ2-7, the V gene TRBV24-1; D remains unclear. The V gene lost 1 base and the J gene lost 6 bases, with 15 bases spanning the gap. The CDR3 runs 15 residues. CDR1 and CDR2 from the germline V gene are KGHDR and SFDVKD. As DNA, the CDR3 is TGTGCCACCAGTGATTTCCCAACGGCATTCACCGAGCAGTACTTC. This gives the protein CATSDFPTAFTEQYF.

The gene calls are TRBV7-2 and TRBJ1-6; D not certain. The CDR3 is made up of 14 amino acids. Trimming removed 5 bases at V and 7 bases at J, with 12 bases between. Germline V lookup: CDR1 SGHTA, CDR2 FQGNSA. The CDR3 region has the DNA TGTGCCAGCAGCCCCGCTCTGGGGAATTCACCCCTCCACTTT. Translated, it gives CASSPALGNSPLHF.

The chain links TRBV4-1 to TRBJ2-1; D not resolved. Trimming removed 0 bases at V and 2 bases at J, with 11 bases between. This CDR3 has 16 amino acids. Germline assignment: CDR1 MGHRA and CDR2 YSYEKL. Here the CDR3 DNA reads TGCGCCAGCAGCCAAGATGAAGGGATCACCTACAATGAGCAGTTCTTC. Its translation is CASSQDEGITYNEQFF.

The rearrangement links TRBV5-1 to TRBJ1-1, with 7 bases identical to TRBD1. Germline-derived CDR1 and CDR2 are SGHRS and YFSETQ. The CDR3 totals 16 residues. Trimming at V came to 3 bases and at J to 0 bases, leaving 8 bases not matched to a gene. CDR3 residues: CASSSRDSLLNTEAFF. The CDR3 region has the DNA TGCGCCAGCAGCTCGCGGGACAGTTTGTTGAACACTGAAGCTTTCTTT.

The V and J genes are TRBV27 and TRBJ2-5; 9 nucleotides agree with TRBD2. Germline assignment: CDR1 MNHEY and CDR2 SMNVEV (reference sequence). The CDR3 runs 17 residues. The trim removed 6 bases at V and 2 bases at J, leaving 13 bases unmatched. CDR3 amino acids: CASSLGRLAGVQETQYF. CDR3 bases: TGTGCCAGCAGCCTAGGGAGGTTAGCGGGAGTTCAAGAGACCCAGTACTTC.

The CDR3 here is CASSLLRNQGLGYTF. As DNA, the CDR3 is TGTGCCAGCAGCTTACTCCGGAACCAGGGATTGGGCTACACCTTC. The chain carries TRBV7-2 and TRBJ1-2; D is perhaps TRBD1 (5 bases). This CDR3 comprises 15 residues. Looked up from germline, CDR1 is SGHTA and CDR2 is FQGNSA. Trimming cost V 2 bases and J 8 bases, with 18 bases left between them.

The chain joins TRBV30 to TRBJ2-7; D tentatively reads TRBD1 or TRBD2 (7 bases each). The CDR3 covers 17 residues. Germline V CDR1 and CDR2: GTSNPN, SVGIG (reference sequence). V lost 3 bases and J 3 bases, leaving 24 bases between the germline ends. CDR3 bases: TGTGCCTGGAGCGGGGGGACAGCCGCCCGAGGCCACTACGAGCAGTACTTC. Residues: CAWSGGTAARGHYEQYF.

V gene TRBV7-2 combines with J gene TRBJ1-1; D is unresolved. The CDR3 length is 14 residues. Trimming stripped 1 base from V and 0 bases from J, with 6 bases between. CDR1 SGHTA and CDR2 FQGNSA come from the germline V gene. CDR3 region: CASSLGGVNTEAFF. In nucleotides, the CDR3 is TGTGCCAGCAGCTTAGGGGGTGTGAACACTGAAGCTTTCTTT.

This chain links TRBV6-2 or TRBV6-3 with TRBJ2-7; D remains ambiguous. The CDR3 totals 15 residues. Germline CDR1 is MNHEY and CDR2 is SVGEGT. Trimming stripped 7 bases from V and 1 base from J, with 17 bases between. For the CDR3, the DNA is TGTGCCAGCAACCCCCGCGCGGACCAATCCTACGAGCAGTACTTC. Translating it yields CASNPRADQSYEQYF.